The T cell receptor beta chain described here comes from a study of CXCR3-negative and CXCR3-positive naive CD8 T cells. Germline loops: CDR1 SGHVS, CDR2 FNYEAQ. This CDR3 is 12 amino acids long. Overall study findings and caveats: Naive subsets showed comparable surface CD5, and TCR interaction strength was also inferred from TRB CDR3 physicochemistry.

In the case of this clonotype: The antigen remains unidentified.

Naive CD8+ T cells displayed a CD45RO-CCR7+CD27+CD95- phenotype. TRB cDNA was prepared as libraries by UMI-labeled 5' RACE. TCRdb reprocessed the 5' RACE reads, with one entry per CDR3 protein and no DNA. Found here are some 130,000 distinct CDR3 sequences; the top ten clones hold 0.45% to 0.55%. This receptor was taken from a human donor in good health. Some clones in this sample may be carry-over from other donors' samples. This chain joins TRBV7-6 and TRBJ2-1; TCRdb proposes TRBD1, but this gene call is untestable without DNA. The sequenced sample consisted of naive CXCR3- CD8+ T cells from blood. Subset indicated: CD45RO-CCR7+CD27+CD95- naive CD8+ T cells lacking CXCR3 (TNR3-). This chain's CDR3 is CASSPWANEQFF.